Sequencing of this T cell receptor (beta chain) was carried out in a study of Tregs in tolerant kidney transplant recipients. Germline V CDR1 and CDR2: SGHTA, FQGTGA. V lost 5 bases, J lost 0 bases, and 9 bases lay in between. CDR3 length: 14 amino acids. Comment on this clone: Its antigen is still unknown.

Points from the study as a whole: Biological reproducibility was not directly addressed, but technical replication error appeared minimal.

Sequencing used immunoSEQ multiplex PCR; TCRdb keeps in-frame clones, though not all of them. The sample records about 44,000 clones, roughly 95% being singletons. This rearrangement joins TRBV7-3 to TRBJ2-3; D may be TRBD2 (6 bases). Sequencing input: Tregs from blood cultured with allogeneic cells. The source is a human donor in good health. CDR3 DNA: TGTGCCAGCAGCCCCGGGACTAGCACAGATACGCAGTATTTT. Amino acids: CASSPGTSTDTQYF.